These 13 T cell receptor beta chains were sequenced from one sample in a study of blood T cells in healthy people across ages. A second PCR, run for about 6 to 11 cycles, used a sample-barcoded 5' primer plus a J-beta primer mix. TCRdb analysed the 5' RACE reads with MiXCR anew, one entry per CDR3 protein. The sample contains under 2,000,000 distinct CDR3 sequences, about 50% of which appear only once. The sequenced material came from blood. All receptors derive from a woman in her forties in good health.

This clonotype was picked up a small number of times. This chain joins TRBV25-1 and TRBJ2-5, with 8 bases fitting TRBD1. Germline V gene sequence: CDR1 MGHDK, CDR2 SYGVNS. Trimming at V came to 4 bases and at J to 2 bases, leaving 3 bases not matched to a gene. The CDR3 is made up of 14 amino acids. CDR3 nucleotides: TGTGCCAGCAGTGGGACAGGGAGGCAAGAGACCCAGTACTTC. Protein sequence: CASSGTGRQETQYF.

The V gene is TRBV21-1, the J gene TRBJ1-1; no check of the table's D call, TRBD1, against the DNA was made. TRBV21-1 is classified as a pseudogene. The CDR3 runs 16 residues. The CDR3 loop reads CASSNKTGSGNTEAFF. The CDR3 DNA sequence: TGTGCCAGCAGCAACAAAACAGGGTCGGGGAACACTGAAGCTTTCTTT.

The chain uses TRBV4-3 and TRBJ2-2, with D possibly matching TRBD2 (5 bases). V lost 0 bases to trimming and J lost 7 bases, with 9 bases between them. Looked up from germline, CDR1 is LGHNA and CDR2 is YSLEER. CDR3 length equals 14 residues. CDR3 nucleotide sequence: TGCGCCAGCAGCCAAGATACCGGGAACGGGGAGCTGTTTTTT. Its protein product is CASSQDTGNGELFF.

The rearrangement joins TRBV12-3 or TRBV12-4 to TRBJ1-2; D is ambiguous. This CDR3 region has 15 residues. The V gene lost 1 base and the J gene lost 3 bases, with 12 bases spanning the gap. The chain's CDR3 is CASSLDPAADYGYTF. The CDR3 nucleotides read TGTGCCAGCAGTTTAGACCCAGCAGCCGACTATGGCTACACCTTC.

The CDR3 sequence is CSALTPTGDGYTF. The CDR3 DNA follows: TGCAGTGCACTCACCCCGACAGGGGATGGCTACACCTTC. V usage is TRBV20-1 and J usage is TRBJ1-2; 8 bases agree with TRBD1. The CDR3 covers 13 residues. After removal of 6 bases from V and 6 bases from J, the junction contained 9 bases not matched to a gene. From germline, CDR1 is DFQATT and CDR2 SNEGSKA (reference sequence).

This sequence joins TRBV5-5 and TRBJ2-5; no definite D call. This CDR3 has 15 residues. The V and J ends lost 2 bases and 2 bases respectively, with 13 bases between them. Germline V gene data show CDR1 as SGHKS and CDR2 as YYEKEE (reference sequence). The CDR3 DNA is TGTGCCAGCAGCTTAGGAGCGAACCGACAAGAGACCCAGTACTTC. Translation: CASSLGANRQETQYF.

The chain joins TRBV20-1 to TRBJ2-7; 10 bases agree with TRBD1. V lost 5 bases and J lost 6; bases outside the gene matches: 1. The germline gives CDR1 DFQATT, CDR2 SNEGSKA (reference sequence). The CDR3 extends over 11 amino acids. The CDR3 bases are TGCAGTGCTGGGACAGGGGTCGAGCAGTACTTC. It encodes CSAGTGVEQYF.

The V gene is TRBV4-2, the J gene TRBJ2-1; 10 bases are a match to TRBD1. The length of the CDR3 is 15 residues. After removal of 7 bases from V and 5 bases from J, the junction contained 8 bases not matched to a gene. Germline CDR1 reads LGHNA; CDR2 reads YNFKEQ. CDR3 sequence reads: CASIRGTGADNEQFF. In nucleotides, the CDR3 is TGTGCCAGCATTCGAGGGACAGGGGCCGACAATGAGCAGTTCTTC.

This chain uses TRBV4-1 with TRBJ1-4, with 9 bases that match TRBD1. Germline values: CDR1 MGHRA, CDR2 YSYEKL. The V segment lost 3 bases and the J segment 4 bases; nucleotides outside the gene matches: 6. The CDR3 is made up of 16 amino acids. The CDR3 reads CASSHTQGAVNEKLFF. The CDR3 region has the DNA TGCGCCAGCAGCCACACACAGGGGGCTGTTAATGAAAAACTGTTTTTT.

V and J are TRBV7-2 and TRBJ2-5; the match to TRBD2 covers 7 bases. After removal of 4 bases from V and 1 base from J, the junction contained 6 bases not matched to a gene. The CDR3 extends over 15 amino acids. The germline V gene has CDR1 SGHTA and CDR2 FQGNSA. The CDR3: CASSWDGGGQETQYF. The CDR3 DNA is TGTGCCAGCAGCTGGGATGGGGGGGGCCAAGAGACCCAGTACTTC. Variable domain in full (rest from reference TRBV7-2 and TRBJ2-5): GAGVSQSPSNKVTEKGKDVELRCDPISGHTALYWYRQSLGQGLEFLIYFQGNSAPDKSGLPSDRFSAERTGGSVSTLTIQRTQQEDSAVYLCASSWDGGGQETQYFGPGTRLLVL.

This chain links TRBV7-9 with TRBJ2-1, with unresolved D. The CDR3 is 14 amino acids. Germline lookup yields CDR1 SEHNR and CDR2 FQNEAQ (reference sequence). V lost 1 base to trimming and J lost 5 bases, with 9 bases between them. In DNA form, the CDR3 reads TGTGCCAGCAGCTTAGGCCTGTCGGACAATGAGCAGTTCTTC. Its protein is CASSLGLSDNEQFF.

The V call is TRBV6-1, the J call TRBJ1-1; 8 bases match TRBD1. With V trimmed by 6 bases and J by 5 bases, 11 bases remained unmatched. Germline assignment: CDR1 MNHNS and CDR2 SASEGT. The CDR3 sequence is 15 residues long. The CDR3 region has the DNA TGTGCCAGCAGCCACAGGACAGGGCGGTGGACTGAAGCTTTCTTT. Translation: CASSHRTGRWTEAFF.

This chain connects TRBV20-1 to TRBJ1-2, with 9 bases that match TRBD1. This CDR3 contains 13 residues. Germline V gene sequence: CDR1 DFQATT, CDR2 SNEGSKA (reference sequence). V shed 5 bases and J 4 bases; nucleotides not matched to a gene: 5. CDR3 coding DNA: TGCAGTGCTCCCGGGACAGGGACCTATGGCTACACCTTC. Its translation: CSAPGTGTYGYTF.